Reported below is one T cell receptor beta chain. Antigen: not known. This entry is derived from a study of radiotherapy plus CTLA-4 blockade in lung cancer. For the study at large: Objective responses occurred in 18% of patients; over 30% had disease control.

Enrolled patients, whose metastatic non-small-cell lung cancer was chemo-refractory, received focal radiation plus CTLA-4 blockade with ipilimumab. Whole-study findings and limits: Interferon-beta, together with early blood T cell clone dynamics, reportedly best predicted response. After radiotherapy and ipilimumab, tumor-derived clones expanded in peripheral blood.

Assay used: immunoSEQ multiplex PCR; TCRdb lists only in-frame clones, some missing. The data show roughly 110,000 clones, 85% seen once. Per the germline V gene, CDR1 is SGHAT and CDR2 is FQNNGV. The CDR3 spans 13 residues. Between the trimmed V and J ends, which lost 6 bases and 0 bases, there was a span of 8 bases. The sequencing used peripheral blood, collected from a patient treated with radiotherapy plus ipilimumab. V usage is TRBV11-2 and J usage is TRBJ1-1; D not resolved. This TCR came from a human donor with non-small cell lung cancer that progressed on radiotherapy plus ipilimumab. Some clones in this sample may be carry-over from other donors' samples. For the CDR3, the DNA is TGTGCCAGCAGTAGACAACTGAACACTGAAGCTTTCTTT. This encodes CASSRQLNTEAFF.